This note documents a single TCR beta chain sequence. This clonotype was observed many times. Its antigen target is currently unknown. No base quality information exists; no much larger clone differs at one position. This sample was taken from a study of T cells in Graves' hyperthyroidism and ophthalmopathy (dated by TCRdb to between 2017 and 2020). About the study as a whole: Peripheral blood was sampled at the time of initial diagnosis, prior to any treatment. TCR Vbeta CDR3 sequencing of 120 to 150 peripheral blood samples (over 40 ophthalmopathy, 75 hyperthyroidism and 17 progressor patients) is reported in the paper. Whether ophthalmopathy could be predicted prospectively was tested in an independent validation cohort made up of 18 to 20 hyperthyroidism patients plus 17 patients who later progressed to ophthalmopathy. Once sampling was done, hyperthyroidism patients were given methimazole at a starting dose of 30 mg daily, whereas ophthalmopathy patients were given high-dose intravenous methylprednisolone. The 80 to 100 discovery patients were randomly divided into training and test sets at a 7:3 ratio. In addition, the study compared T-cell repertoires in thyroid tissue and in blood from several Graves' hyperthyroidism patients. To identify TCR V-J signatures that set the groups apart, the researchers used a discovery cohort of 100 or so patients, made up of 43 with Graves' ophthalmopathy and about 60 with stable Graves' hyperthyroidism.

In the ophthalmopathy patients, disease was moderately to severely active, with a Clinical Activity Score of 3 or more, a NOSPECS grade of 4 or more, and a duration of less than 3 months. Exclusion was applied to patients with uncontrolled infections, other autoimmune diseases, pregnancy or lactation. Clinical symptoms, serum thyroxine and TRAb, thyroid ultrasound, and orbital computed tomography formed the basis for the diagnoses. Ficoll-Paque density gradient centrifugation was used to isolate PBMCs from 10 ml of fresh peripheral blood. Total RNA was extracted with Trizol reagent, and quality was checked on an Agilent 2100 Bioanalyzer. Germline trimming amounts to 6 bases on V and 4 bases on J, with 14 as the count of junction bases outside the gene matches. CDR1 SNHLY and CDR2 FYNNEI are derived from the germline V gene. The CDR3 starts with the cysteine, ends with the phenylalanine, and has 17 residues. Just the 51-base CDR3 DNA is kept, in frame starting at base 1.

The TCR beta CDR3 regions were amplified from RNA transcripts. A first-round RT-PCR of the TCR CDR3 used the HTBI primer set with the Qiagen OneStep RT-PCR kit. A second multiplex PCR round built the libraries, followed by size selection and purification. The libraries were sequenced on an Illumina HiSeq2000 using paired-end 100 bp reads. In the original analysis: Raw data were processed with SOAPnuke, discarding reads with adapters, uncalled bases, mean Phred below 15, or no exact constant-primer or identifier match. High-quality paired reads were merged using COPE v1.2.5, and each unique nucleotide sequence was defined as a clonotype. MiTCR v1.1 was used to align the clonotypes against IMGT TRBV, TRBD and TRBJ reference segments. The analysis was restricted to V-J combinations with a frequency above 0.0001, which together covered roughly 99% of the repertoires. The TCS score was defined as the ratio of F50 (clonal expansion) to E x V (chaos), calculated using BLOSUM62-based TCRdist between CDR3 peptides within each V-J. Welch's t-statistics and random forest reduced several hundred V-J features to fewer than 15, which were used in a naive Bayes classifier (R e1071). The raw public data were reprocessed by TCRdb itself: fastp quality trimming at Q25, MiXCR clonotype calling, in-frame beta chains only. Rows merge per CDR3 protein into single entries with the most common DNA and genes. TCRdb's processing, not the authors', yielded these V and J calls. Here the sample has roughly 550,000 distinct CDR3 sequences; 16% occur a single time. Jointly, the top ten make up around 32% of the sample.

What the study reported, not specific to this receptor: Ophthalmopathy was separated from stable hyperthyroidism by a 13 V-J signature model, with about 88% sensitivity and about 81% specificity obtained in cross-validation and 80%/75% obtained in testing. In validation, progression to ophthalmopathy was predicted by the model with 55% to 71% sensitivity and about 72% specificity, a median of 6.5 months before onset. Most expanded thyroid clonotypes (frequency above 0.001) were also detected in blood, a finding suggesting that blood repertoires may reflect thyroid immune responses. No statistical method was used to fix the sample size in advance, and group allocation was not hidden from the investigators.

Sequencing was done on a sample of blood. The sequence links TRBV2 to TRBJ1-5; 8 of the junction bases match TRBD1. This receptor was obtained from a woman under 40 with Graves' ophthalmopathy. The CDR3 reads CASSDSGGWGLNQPQHF. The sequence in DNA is TGTGCCAGCAGCGATTCAGGGGGCTGGGGGTTAAATCAGCCCCAGCATTTT.